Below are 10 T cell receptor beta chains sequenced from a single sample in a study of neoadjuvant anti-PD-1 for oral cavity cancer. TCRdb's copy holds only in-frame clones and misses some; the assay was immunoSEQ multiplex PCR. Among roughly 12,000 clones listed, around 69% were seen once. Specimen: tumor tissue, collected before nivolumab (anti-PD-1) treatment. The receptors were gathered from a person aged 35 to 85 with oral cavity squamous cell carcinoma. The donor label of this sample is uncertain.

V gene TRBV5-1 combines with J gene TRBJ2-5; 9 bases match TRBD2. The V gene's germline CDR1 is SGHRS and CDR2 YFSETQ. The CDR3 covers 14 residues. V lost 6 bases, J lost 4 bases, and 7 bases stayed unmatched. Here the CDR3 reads CASTPGSGGETQYF. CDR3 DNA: TGCGCCAGCACCCCGGGTAGCGGGGGAGAGACCCAGTACTTC. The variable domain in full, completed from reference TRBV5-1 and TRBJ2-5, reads KAGVTQTPRYLIKTRGQQVTLSCSPISGHRSVSWYQQTPGQGLQFLFEYFSETQRNKGNFPGRFSGRQFSNSRSEMNVSTLELGDSALYLCASTPGSGGETQYFGPGTRLLVL.

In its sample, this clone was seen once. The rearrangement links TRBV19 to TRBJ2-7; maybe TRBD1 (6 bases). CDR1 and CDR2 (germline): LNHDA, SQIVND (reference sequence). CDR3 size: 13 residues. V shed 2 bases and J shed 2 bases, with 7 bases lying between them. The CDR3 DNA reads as TGTGCCAGTAGTATAAACAGGGCCTACGAGCAGTACTTC. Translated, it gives CASSINRAYEQYF.

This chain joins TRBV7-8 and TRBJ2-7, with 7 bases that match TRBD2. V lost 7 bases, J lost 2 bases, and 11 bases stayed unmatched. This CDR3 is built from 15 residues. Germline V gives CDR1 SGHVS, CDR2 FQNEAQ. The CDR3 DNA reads TGTGCCAGCAATCCGCCGGGGACTATGCCCTACGAGCAGTACTTC. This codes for CASNPPGTMPYEQYF.

CDR3 region: CASSRRTSGASTDTQYF. The CDR3 DNA sequence: TGTGCCAGCAGTCGGCGGACTAGCGGGGCCAGCACAGATACGCAGTATTTT. This chain joins TRBV27 and TRBJ2-3, with TRBD2 matching 12 bases. Losses at the gene ends were 5 bases for V and 0 bases for J; bases not matched to a gene: 6. The CDR3 consists of 17 residues. Germline values: CDR1 MNHEY, CDR2 SMNVEV (reference sequence).

The CDR3 protein is CASSPLAGPTTGELFF. The CDR3 bases are TGTGCCAGCAGCCCTTTAGCGGGACCGACCACCGGGGAGCTGTTTTTT. V is TRBV7-3 and J is TRBJ2-2; 8 positions match TRBD2. The CDR3 runs 16 residues. Germline assignment: CDR1 SGHTA and CDR2 FQGTGA. V lost 5 bases to trimming and J lost 4 bases; unmatched junction nucleotides: 9.

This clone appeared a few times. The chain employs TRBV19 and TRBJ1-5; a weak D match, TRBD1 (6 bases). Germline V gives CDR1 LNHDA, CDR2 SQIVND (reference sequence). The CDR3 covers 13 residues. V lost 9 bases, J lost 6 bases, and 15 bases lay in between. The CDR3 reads CASSRGGGQPQHF. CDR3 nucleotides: TGTGCCAGCTCAAGGGGGGGCGGTCAGCCCCAGCATTTT.

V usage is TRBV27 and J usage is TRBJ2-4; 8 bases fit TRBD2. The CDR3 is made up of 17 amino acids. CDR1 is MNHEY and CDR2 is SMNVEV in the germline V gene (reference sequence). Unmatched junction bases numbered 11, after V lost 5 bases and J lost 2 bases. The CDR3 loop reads CASSPRGGGRTKNIQYF. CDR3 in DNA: TGTGCCAGCAGTCCCCGGGGTGGCGGGAGGACCAAAAACATTCAGTACTTC.

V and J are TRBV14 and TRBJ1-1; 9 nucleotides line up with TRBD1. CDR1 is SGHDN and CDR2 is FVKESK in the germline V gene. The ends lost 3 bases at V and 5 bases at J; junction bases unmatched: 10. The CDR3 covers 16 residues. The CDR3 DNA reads TGTGCCAGCAGCCACGCTACGGGACAGGGCCGAACTGAAGCTTTCTTT. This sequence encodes CASSHATGQGRTEAFF.

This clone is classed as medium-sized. The CDR3 DNA sequence: TGTGCCAGCAGTAGCATCGTTGCGGGGACAGGGGTTGCGAATGAGCAGTTCTTC. Amino acids: CASSSIVAGTGVANEQFF. The chain is built from TRBV6-4 and TRBJ2-1; 10 bases align to TRBD1. There are 18 residues in the CDR3. Germline V gives CDR1 MRHNA, CDR2 SNTAGT. The junction had 17 bases not matched to a gene; V was cut back by 5 bases and J by 7 bases.

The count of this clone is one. CDR3 protein: CASRLGGTRDAEAFF. The CDR3 DNA sequence: TGTGCCAGCCGACTGGGGGGGACCAGGGATGCTGAAGCTTTCTTT. The rearrangement joins TRBV19 to TRBJ1-1, with D possibly matching TRBD1 (5 bases). Germline values: CDR1 LNHDA, CDR2 SQIVND (reference sequence). The CDR3 totals 15 residues. The V and J ends lost 9 bases and 6 bases respectively, with 23 bases between them.